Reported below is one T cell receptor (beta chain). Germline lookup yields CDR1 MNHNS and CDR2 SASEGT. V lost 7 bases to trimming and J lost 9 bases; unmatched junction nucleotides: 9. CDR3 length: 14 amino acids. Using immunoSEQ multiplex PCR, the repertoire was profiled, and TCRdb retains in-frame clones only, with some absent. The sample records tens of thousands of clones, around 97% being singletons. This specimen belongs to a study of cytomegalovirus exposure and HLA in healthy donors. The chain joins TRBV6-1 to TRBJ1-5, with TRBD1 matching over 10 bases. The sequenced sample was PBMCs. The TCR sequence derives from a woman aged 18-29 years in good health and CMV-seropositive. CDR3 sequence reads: CASISDRGLRPQHF. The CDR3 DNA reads TGTGCCAGCATATCAGACAGGGGGCTGAGGCCCCAGCATTTT.